Sequencing of this T cell receptor (beta chain) was carried out in a study of T cell responses to AZD1222 COVID-19 vaccine. Study results and caveats: Repertoires were obtained only post-peak T cell response. Females outnumbered males among donors, who were mostly white British; clonal diversity was possibly underestimated.

Using immunoSEQ multiplex PCR, the repertoire was profiled, and TCRdb retains in-frame clones only, with some absent. The sample holds over 150,000 clones; roughly nine tenths are singletons and the top ten take 5.5%. To note about this clone: Its antigen is not identified.

The clonotype originates from an adult in good health. The material sequenced was peripheral blood, taken on day 0 of MenACWY control vaccination.

The CDR3 DNA reads TGTGCCAGCAGCCCTCACACCCAGGGGGCCGCAACTGAAGCTTTCTTT. The encoded protein is CASSPHTQGAATEAFF. The chain combines TRBV5-4 with TRBJ1-1, with TRBD1 matching over 8 bases. Germline V CDR1 and CDR2: SGHNT, YYREEE (reference sequence). With V trimmed by 4 bases and J by 5 bases, 13 bases remained unmatched. This CDR3 is 16 amino acids long.